Listed below are T cell receptor beta chains from one sample, sequenced in a study of cytomegalovirus exposure and HLA in healthy donors. Here immunoSEQ multiplex PCR was the method, and the copy in TCRdb shows in-frame clones only, minus some. The table has 150,000 to 200,000 clones, over 80% seen once. Source material: PBMCs. These TCRs come from a man aged 25 to 45 in good health and CMV-seropositive. Each CDR3 is given with its conserved first and last residue. The order of the fields is CDR3 length, clone size, V gene, CDR3 protein. Clone size is stated in some rows and not others, as once, few, many or a class when expanded.

CDR3 length: 14; clone size: -; V gene: TRBV7-2; CDR3 protein: CASSRDRGWEKLFF
CDR3 length: 14; clone size: few; V gene: TRBV10-3; CDR3 protein: CAISESHEADTQYF
CDR3 length: 12; clone size: -; V gene: TRBV14; CDR3 protein: CASRRWNTEAFF
CDR3 length: 16; clone size: -; V gene: TRBV5-4; CDR3 protein: CASTRWGSGGAETQYF
CDR3 length: 17; clone size: -; V gene: TRBV4-1; CDR3 protein: CASSQASQRSRVYEQYF
CDR3 length: 14; clone size: once; V gene: TRBV4-3; CDR3 protein: CASSQDRGFVEQYF
CDR3 length: 14; clone size: -; V gene: TRBV5-4; CDR3 protein: CASSSGGRVETQYF
CDR3 length: 15; clone size: once; V gene: TRBV4-1; CDR3 protein: CASSWGDRDGDEQYF
CDR3 length: 16; clone size: -; V gene: TRBV10-1; CDR3 protein: CASSELSASSTDTQYF
CDR3 length: 14; clone size: -; V gene: TRBV7-2; CDR3 protein: CASSLRGAGDTQYF
CDR3 length: 18; clone size: -; V gene: TRBV7-9; CDR3 protein: CASSLSLHRARSGNTIYF
CDR3 length: 14; clone size: -; V gene: TRBV19; CDR3 protein: CASSIGSVNTEAFF
CDR3 length: 16; clone size: -; V gene: TRBV23-1; CDR3 protein: CASRRDYRELNYGYTF
CDR3 length: 15; clone size: -; V gene: TRBV25-1; CDR3 protein: CASSERSGVQETQYF
CDR3 length: 16; clone size: -; V gene: TRBV7-2; CDR3 protein: CASSLSSGDFTDTQYF
CDR3 length: 16; clone size: -; V gene: TRBV4-2; CDR3 protein: CASSQVLTGGTDTQYF
CDR3 length: 13; clone size: -; V gene: TRBV6-5; CDR3 protein: CASRRQSLYGYTF
CDR3 length: 17; clone size: -; V gene: TRBV13; CDR3 protein: CASSPTVILKGNYGYTF
CDR3 length: 11; clone size: -; V gene: TRBV10-3; CDR3 protein: CAIRDSYGYTF
CDR3 length: 15; clone size: -; V gene: TRBV6-4; CDR3 protein: CASSEGGGVGTEAFF
CDR3 length: 16; clone size: -; V gene: TRBV19; CDR3 protein: CASSPGLAGGPREQYF
CDR3 length: 17; clone size: -; V gene: TRBV27; CDR3 protein: CASSGTGGGGYNSPLHF
CDR3 length: 19; clone size: -; V gene: TRBV5-4; CDR3 protein: CASSLGHPPGLAVSYEQYF
CDR3 length: 15; clone size: -; V gene: TRBV11-2; CDR3 protein: CASSAGLAGGFEQYF